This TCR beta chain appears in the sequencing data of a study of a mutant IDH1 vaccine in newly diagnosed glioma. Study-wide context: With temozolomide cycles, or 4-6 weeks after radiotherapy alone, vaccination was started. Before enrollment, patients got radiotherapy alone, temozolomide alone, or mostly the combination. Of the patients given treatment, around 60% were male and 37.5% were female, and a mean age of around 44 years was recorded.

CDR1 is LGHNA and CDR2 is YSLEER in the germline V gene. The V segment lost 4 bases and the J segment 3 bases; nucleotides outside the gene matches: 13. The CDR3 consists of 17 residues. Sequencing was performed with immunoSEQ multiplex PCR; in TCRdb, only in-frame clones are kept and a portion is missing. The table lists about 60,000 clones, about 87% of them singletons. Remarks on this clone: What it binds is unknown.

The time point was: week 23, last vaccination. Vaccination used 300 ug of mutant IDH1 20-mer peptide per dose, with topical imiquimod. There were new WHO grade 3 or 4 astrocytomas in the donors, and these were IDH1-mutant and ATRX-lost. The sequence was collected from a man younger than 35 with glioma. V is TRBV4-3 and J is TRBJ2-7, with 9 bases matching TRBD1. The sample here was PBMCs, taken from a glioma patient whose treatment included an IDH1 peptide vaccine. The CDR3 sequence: CASSLNLDRGSIYEQYF. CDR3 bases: TGCGCCAGCAGCCTAAACCTCGACAGGGGGAGTATCTACGAGCAGTACTTC.